These 29 T cell receptor beta chains were sequenced from one sample in a study of human T cells and chemical hapten exposure. A single record per CDR3 protein comes from TCRdb applying MiXCR to the 5' RACE reads. Among about 140,000 distinct CDR3 sequences, over 3.5% were seen once, and the ten largest hold over 1.1%. Unfractionated whole blood was the source from which total RNA was extracted. These receptors were obtained from a female donor in good health.

Worth noting for this clonotype: This may be a read error, as it is one base from a much larger clone. The J gene is TRBJ1-2, the V gene TRBV5-1; 7 bases match TRBD1. Germline V lookup: CDR1 SGHRS, CDR2 YFSETQ. Germline trimming cut 5 bases from V and 3 bases from J; bases unmatched to any gene: 4. CDR3 length: 13 residues. CDR3 sequence: CASRFDRDYGYTF. In DNA form, the CDR3 reads TGCGCCAGCAGATTTGACAGGGACTATGGCTACACCTTC.

The sample holds many counts of this clonotype. This chain joins TRBV15 and TRBJ2-3, with 14 bases lining up with TRBD2. This CDR3 spans 15 amino acids. Germline-derived CDR1 and CDR2 are LNHNV and YYDKDF (reference sequence). Trimming removed 5 bases from V and 4 bases from J; junction bases left unmatched: 2. The CDR3 spells CATSGTSGGSDTQYF. For the CDR3, the DNA is TGTGCCACCAGCGGGACTAGCGGGGGCTCAGATACGCAGTATTTT.

This clonotype came up many times. The V and J genes are TRBV7-9 and TRBJ2-5, with D perhaps TRBD1 (6 bases). V shed 1 base and J shed 5 bases, with 17 bases lying between them. Germline-derived CDR1 and CDR2 are SEHNR and FQNEAQ (reference sequence). The CDR3 sequence is 16 residues long. The CDR3 nucleotides are TGTGCCAGCAGCTTAGAACGGGGAACCACAGGGGAGACCCAGTACTTC. Its protein is CASSLERGTTGETQYF.

This clonotype was seen many times. This chain joins TRBV29-1 and TRBJ1-3; D may be TRBD1 (6 bases). This CDR3 has 14 amino acids. CDR1 and CDR2 (germline): SQVTM, ANQGSEA. Trimming removed 3 bases at V and 4 bases at J, with 13 bases between. The CDR3 loop reads CSVENREGGNTIYF. The CDR3 nucleotides are TGCAGCGTTGAGAACAGGGAAGGAGGAAACACCATATATTTT.

This clonotype was counted at least ten times. The rearrangement uses TRBV14 and TRBJ2-7; TRBD1 matches at 9 bases. The CDR3 extends over 17 amino acids. V lost 0 bases and J lost 1; bases outside the gene matches: 7. From germline, CDR1 is SGHDN and CDR2 FVKESK. The DNA for the CDR3 is TGTGCCAGCAGCCAAGAAGGGACAGGGTCAACTTCCTACGAGCAGTACTTC. It yields the protein CASSQEGTGSTSYEQYF.

This clonotype was picked up many times. The rearrangement links TRBV12-1 to TRBJ2-7; the table gives TRBD2 as D, unverified against the DNA. TRBV12-1 is classified as a pseudogene. This CDR3 has 14 amino acids. The CDR3 nucleotides read TGTGCCAGCAGCCCGCGTGAGGGGCCACACGAGCAGTACTTC. Translating gives CASSPREGPHEQYF.

This clonotype was seen at least ten times. The chain joins TRBV12-3 or TRBV12-4 to TRBJ2-5; no definite D call. This CDR3 spans 13 amino acids. V was trimmed by 1 base and J by 3 bases, leaving 6 bases between them. DNA of the CDR3: TGTGCCAGCAGTTTAGAAGAGAAAGAGACCCAGTACTTC. Amino acid sequence: CASSLEEKETQYF.

In this sample, this clonotype turned up many times. A junction end diverges from the germline sequence, so it may reflect a read error. The chain couples TRBV7-2 to TRBJ2-2; the D gene is possibly TRBD2 (6 bases). Germline V gene lookup returns CDR1 SGHTA and CDR2 FQGNSA. The length of the CDR3 is 15 residues. CDR3 amino acids: CASSPRDLNTGELFF. In DNA form, the CDR3 reads TGTGCAAGCAGCCCAAGGGACTTGAACACCGGGGAGCTGTTTTTT.

This clonotype was recorded many times. V is TRBV6-6 and J is TRBJ1-2; tentatively, D is TRBD1 (5 bases). With 6 bases removed from V and 3 bases from J, the gap between germline ends came to 17 bases. Germline values: CDR1 MNHNY, CDR2 SVGAGI (reference sequence). This CDR3 spans 15 amino acids. The CDR3 DNA follows: TGTGCCAGCAGAGACTGGGACGGAACATACTATGGCTACACCTTC. This translates into CASRDWDGTYYGYTF.

This clonotype was observed many times. The rearrangement links TRBV20-1 to TRBJ2-7; TRBD2 aligns across 9 bases. This CDR3 region has 15 residues. The germline V gene has CDR1 DFQATT and CDR2 SNEGSKA (reference sequence). The ends lost 6 bases at V and 4 bases at J; junction bases unmatched: 13. CDR3 coding DNA: TGCAGTGCCAGAAGGGGCGGGGGGGCCGTGTACGAGCAGTACTTC. This sequence encodes CSARRGGGAVYEQYF.

This clonotype was found many times. The chain recombines TRBV18 with TRBJ1-1; 11 bases match TRBD1. There are 18 residues in the CDR3. Germline assignment: CDR1 KGHSH and CDR2 LQKENI. Unmatched junction bases numbered 12, after V lost 2 bases and J lost 4 bases. CDR3 sequence reads: CASSPYSSSGTGGTEAFF. The CDR3 nucleotides are TGTGCCAGCTCACCATATTCATCCTCCGGGACAGGGGGCACTGAAGCTTTCTTT.

The V gene is TRBV20-1, the J gene TRBJ2-1; D gene ambiguous. The V gene's germline CDR1 is DFQATT and CDR2 SNEGSKA (reference sequence). The CDR3 length is 14 residues. V shed 6 bases and J shed 4 bases, with 16 bases lying between them. This CDR3 is CSANSPGLYNEQFF. CDR3 DNA sequence: TGCAGTGCAAATAGCCCGGGTTTGTACAATGAGCAGTTCTTC.

This clonotype was found a few times. The V call is TRBV5-5, the J call TRBJ1-2; D not resolved. Trimming took 4 bases from V and 6 from J, leaving 7 bases between them. Germline V gene sequence: CDR1 SGHKS, CDR2 YYEKEE (reference sequence). The CDR3 has 11 amino acids. CDR3 region: CASSPYNGYTF. The CDR3 nucleotides are TGTGCCAGCAGCCCTTACAATGGCTACACCTTC.

The sample holds many counts of this clonotype. The chain has TRBV18 and TRBJ2-6; tentatively, D is TRBD1 (6 bases). CDR1 and CDR2 from the germline V gene are KGHSH and LQKENI. This CDR3 is built from 15 residues. The ends were cut back, 5 bases at V and 0 bases at J, with 8 bases in the middle. Here the CDR3 DNA reads TGTGCCAGCTCAAACAGGGCCTCTGGGGCCAACGTCCTGACTTTC. This codes for CASSNRASGANVLTF.

This clonotype was seen at least ten times. The chain has TRBV5-6 and TRBJ1-2; 8 bases match TRBD1. The CDR3 length is 14 residues. The ends lost 0 bases at V and 12 bases at J; junction bases unmatched: 10. The germline gives CDR1 SGHDT, CDR2 YYEEEE. The CDR3 DNA follows: TGTGCCAGCAGCTTGGGGGGGACAGGAATATCTCACACCTTC. It specifies CASSLGGTGISHTF.

This clonotype was seen at least ten times. The V and J genes are TRBV25-1 and TRBJ2-3, with D perhaps TRBD2 (7 bases). The V gene lost 0 bases and the J gene lost 3 bases, with 13 bases spanning the gap. CDR1 is MGHDK, CDR2 SYGVNS, per germline. There are 16 residues in the CDR3. CDR3 in DNA: TGTGCCAGCAGTGAATACTTGGGGGGGCGGACAGATACGCAGTATTTT. Its protein product is CASSEYLGGRTDTQYF.

This clonotype was found many times. The rearrangement links TRBV29-1 to TRBJ1-2, with D maybe TRBD1 (6 bases). V was pared by 4 bases and J by 8 bases, with 14 bases between. CDR3 size: 12 residues. Germline CDR1 is SQVTM and CDR2 is ANQGSEA. CDR3 residues: CSVAEQGYGYTF. CDR3 sequence (DNA): TGCAGCGTTGCCGAACAGGGTTACGGCTACACCTTC.

This clonotype occurred many times. This sequence joins TRBV10-3 and TRBJ1-2; TRBD1 aligns across 9 bases. There are 14 residues in the CDR3. J was trimmed by 4 bases and V by 5 bases; bases with no gene match: 5. The V gene's germline CDR1 is ENHRY and CDR2 SYGVKD. CDR3 DNA sequence: TGTGCCATCAGTCGGACAGGGGAGGCCTATGGCTACACCTTC. Encoded protein: CAISRTGEAYGYTF.

This clonotype was detected ten times or more. This sequence joins TRBV12-3 or TRBV12-4 and TRBJ2-3, with D uncertain. The CDR3 spans 15 residues. Trimming stripped 0 bases from V and 4 bases from J, with 11 bases between. CDR3 nucleotides: TGTGCCAGCAGTTTAGCTGGTAGGGTTGCAGATACGCAGTATTTT. Its protein product is CASSLAGRVADTQYF.

V is TRBV29-1 and J is TRBJ1-5, with D perhaps TRBD1 (5 bases). Germline V gene data show CDR1 as SQVTM and CDR2 as ANQGSEA. The CDR3 length is 13 residues. Deletions cut 2 bases from V and 7 bases from J, with 12 bases between. CDR3 nucleotide sequence: TGCAGCGTTGAAATGGGCCCAGGGCAGCCCCAGCATTTT. This codes for CSVEMGPGQPQHF. Based on the CDR3 plus reference TRBV29-1 and TRBJ1-5, the full variable domain is SAVISQKPSRDICQRGTSLTIQCQVDSQVTMMFWYRQQPGQSLTLIATANQGSEATYESGFVIDKFPISRPNLTFSTLTVSNMSPEDSSIYLCSVEMGPGQPQHFGDGTRLSIL.

There are many counts of this clonotype. This chain links TRBV3-1 with TRBJ2-2, with TRBD1 matching over 8 bases. V shed 6 bases, J shed 4 bases, and the junction held 4 bases outside the gene matches. The CDR3 has 14 residues. Germline CDR1 reads LGHDT; CDR2 reads YNNKEL (reference sequence). CDR3 in DNA: TGTGCCAGCAGTAGACAGGGGATCACCGGGGAGCTGTTTTTT. Translation gives CASSRQGITGELFF.

In its sample, this clonotype was seen many times. The chain employs TRBV5-5 and TRBJ2-1, with 16 bases identical to TRBD2. The length of the CDR3 is 21 residues. After removal of 0 bases from V and 4 bases from J, the junction contained 13 bases not matched to a gene. Germline loops: CDR1 SGHKS, CDR2 YYEKEE (reference sequence). CDR3 residues: CASSLVVLGTSGGAGYNEQFF. The CDR3 nucleotides read TGTGCCAGCAGCTTGGTCGTATTGGGGACTAGCGGGGGGGCAGGGTACAATGAGCAGTTCTTC.

Only a few counts were recorded for this clonotype. The chain has TRBV20-1 and TRBJ2-3, with 8 bases matching TRBD1. J was trimmed by 4 bases and V by 5 bases; bases with no gene match: 8. This CDR3 is built from 14 residues. Germline loops: CDR1 DFQATT, CDR2 SNEGSKA (reference sequence). The CDR3 region has the DNA TGCAGTGCTGAGGACAGGGCTTTTGCAGATACGCAGTATTTT. Translation: CSAEDRAFADTQYF.

This clonotype was observed many times. V is TRBV10-2 and J is TRBJ2-3, with TRBD2 identical over 8 bases. Germline CDR1 reads WSHSY; CDR2 reads SAAADI. Trimming removed 8 bases from V and 2 bases from J; junction bases left unmatched: 3. The CDR3 is 13 amino acids. The CDR3 DNA follows: TGCGCCAGCTTAGCGGGACCCACAGATACGCAGTATTTT. It translates to CASLAGPTDTQYF.

This clonotype was counted ten times or more. V usage is TRBV27 and J usage is TRBJ1-1; 7 nucleotides line up with TRBD1. V dropped 9 bases and J dropped 8; count of bases not matched to a gene: 9. The CDR3 has 12 residues. The germline CDR1 and CDR2 sequences are MNHEY and SMNVEV (reference sequence). The CDR3 bases are TGTGCCAGTCGGACAGGAGGTCACGAAGCTTTCTTT. Amino acid sequence: CASRTGGHEAFF.

This clonotype was counted at least ten times. The rearrangement uses TRBV12-3 or TRBV12-4 and TRBJ1-3, with D hard to call. Trimming stripped 3 bases from V and 0 bases from J, with 9 bases between. The CDR3 loop spans 15 amino acids. CDR3 bases: TGTGCCAGCAGTTTCTACAGAGACTCTGGAAACACCATATATTTT. Translation: CASSFYRDSGNTIYF.

This clonotype was detected only a few times. V and J are TRBV20-1 and TRBJ1-5; possible D gene TRBD1, 5 bases. This CDR3 is 15 amino acids long. Germline assignment: CDR1 DFQATT and CDR2 SNEGSKA (reference sequence). V gave up 0 bases and J gave up 2 bases, with 11 bases separating them. For the CDR3, the DNA is TGCAGTGCTAGAGATCTTTTAGGGGGCAATCAGCCCCAGCATTTT. Its protein is CSARDLLGGNQPQHF.

This clonotype was observed many times. V usage is TRBV6-2 or TRBV6-3 and J usage is TRBJ2-4; 7 bases are shared with TRBD1. Trimming removed 7 bases from V and 3 bases from J; junction bases left unmatched: 3. The CDR3 contains 13 residues. Germline V gene lookup returns CDR1 MNHEY and CDR2 SVGEGT. DNA of the CDR3: TGTGCCAGCACCGACAGGGTCAAAAACATTCAGTACTTC. It is translated as CASTDRVKNIQYF.

The chain couples TRBV10-3 to TRBJ2-7, with D perhaps TRBD2 (6 bases). The ends were cut back, 3 bases at V and 1 base at J, with 16 bases in the middle. From germline, CDR1 is ENHRY and CDR2 SYGVKD. The CDR3 totals 16 residues. The CDR3 sequence: CAISDILGTESYEQYF. CDR3 sequence (DNA): TGTGCCATCAGTGACATTCTCGGGACTGAATCCTACGAGCAGTACTTC.